These T cell receptor beta chains were read from a single sample in a study of T-cell memory formation after mild COVID-19. MiXCR, applied by TCRdb to the 5' RACE reads, yields one record per CDR3 protein. Altogether around 530,000 distinct CDR3 sequences are present, approximately 21% being singletons, with the ten largest covering under 8.5%. The sample taken for sequencing was PBMCs or a T cell subset sorted from them (not recorded which). The receptors were sampled from an adult woman who had mild COVID-19 (a few samples of this study predate the infection). Cell type and time point are not known. Both conserved end residues are part of each CDR3.

V	CDR3
TRBV24-1	CATRGTGRTGELFF
TRBV5-1	CASSQSGQGAWDTQYF
TRBV9	CASSVSPGSGGGLNTEAFF
TRBV24-1	CATSVGQIQYF
TRBV20-1	CSARERQVLAYGYTF
TRBV11-2	CASSLPGTGSYGTEAFF
TRBV12-3/TRBV12-4	CASTLTVYEQYF
TRBV11-2	CASSFYGGELFF
TRBV21-1	CASSTGARSYEQYF
TRBV7-9	CASSLSGANQPQHF
TRBV7-7	CASSPRGWADTEAFF
TRBV4-2	CASSQVGTGAVNTIYF
TRBV3-1	CASSPWVSQETQYF
TRBV9	CASSVENPLTGELFF
TRBV7-2	CASRENGQFADTQYF
TRBV12-3/TRBV12-4	CASSLHPSTDTQYF
TRBV7-8	CASSLGGLAGGEQETQYF
TRBV12-3/TRBV12-4	CASTTSGGGETQYF
TRBV5-5	CASSLPHGNEQFF
TRBV18	CASSYLRALQNGIQNTQYF
TRBV2	CASKDLLSGANVLTF
TRBV7-8	CASSAWTANTGELFF
TRBV5-1	CASSLEGQQITDTQYF
TRBV4-1	CASSRLNGYEQYF
TRBV5-4	CASSLDDREGLPTDTQYF
TRBV7-6	CASSYSGGPGTDTQYF
TRBV6-5	CASSGTSGSDTQYF
TRBV29-1	CSVAQSHHQETQYF
TRBV5-6	CASSGGGSWETQYF